These 8 T cell receptor beta chains came from one sample sequenced in a study of shared clonotypes between healthy human individuals. CD45RO-negative CD8 cells positively selected for CCR7 made up the naive population, which excluded terminally differentiated effector memory CD45RA+ cells. TCRdb's copy holds only in-frame clones and misses some; the assay was immunoSEQ multiplex PCR. The data hold about 550,000 clones, with roughly 95% observed a single time. Sequencing was carried out using naive CD8+ T cells sorted from blood. Receptors were obtained from a woman in her 30s in good health.

The V and J genes are TRBV27 and TRBJ2-7; 7 nucleotides agree with TRBD1. The length of the CDR3 is 15 residues. J was trimmed by 4 bases and V by 6 bases; bases with no gene match: 12. The germline gives CDR1 MNHEY, CDR2 SMNVEV (reference sequence). The CDR3 coding sequence is TGTGCCAGCAGCCCCACGACAGGGAGACGATACGAGCAGTACTTC. It encodes CASSPTTGRRYEQYF.

V gene TRBV5-6 combines with J gene TRBJ2-1, with TRBD2 matching over 7 bases. The CDR3 runs 15 residues. Germline assignment: CDR1 SGHDT and CDR2 YYEEEE. V lost 3 bases, J lost 7 bases, and 10 bases stayed unmatched. As DNA, the CDR3 is TGTGCCAGCAGCTCCCCCCTCGGGAGGTCGAATGAGCAGTTCTTC. It translates to CASSSPLGRSNEQFF. Based on the CDR3 plus reference TRBV5-6 and TRBJ2-1, the full variable domain is DAGVTQSPTHLIKTRGQQVTLRCSPKSGHDTVSWYQQALGQGPQFIFQYYEEEERQRGNFPDRFSGHQFPNYSSELNVNALLLGDSALYLCASSSPLGRSNEQFFGPGTRLTVL.

This chain links TRBV7-2 with TRBJ2-1; D is possibly TRBD2 (5 bases). The CDR3 spans 16 residues. Germline CDR1 and CDR2: SGHTA and FQGNSA. The germline V and J ends were trimmed by 8 bases and 8 bases, with 25 bases remaining between them. CDR3 loop: CASGRRGGAEDDEQFF. CDR3 DNA: TGTGCCAGCGGTCGTCGGGGTGGTGCGGAGGACGATGAGCAGTTCTTC.

V usage is TRBV27 and J usage is TRBJ2-5, with 8 positions matching TRBD2. J lost 4 bases, V lost 4 bases, and 11 bases had no gene match. The CDR3 consists of 16 residues. Germline CDR1 reads MNHEY; CDR2 reads SMNVEV (reference sequence). In DNA form, the CDR3 reads TGTGCCAGCAGTTCCAAGAACGGGAGGGCCCGAGAGACCCAGTACTTC. This codes for CASSSKNGRARETQYF.

CDR3 sequence (DNA): TGTGCCAGCAGCCCCTTAGGAGCCGGTGAACTAGCCTACGAGCAGTACTTC. Amino acid sequence: CASSPLGAGELAYEQYF. This chain connects TRBV7-8 to TRBJ2-7; D is perhaps TRBD2 (5 bases). There are 17 residues in the CDR3. Germline loops: CDR1 SGHVS, CDR2 FQNEAQ. The V gene lost 5 bases and the J gene lost 2 bases, with 22 bases spanning the gap.

The V call is TRBV27, the J call TRBJ2-2; D is unclear. Deletions cut 1 base from V and 6 bases from J, with 9 bases between. Germline V CDR1 and CDR2: MNHEY, SMNVEV (reference sequence). CDR3 length: 14 residues. The CDR3 region has the DNA TGTGCCAGCAGTTTATTTTCCCCCCCCGGGGAGCTGTTTTTT. It encodes CASSLFSPPGELFF.

The rearrangement links TRBV9 to TRBJ1-1; D remains ambiguous. The CDR3 loop spans 12 amino acids. Deletions cut 0 bases from V and 3 bases from J, with 3 bases between. Looked up from germline, CDR1 is SGDLS and CDR2 is YYNGEE. The DNA of the CDR3 is TGTGCCAGCAGCGTAGGGGACACTGAAGCTTTCTTT. Protein sequence: CASSVGDTEAFF.

Of note for this clone: Other DNA sequences in the same sample also yield this CDR3. The chain couples TRBV28 to TRBJ1-1, with D possibly being TRBD1 (5 bases). The CDR3 is 14 amino acids. V was trimmed by 3 bases and J by 3 bases, leaving 11 bases between them. CDR1 MDHEN and CDR2 SYDVKM come from the germline V gene. The CDR3 sequence: CASSFRPGDTEAFF. CDR3 sequence (DNA): TGTGCCAGCAGTTTTCGGCCGGGGGACACTGAAGCTTTCTTT.